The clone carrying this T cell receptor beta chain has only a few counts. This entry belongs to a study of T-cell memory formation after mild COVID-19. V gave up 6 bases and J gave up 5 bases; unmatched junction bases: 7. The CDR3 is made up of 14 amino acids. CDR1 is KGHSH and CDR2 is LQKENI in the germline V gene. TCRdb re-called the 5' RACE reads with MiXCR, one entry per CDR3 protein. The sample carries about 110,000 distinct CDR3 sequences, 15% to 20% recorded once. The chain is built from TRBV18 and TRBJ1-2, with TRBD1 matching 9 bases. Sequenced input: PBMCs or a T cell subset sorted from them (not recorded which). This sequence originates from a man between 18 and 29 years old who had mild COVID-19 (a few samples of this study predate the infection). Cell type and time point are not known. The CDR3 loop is CASSSGTGKYGYTF. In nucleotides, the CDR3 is TGTGCCAGCTCGTCCGGGACAGGGAAATATGGCTACACCTTC.